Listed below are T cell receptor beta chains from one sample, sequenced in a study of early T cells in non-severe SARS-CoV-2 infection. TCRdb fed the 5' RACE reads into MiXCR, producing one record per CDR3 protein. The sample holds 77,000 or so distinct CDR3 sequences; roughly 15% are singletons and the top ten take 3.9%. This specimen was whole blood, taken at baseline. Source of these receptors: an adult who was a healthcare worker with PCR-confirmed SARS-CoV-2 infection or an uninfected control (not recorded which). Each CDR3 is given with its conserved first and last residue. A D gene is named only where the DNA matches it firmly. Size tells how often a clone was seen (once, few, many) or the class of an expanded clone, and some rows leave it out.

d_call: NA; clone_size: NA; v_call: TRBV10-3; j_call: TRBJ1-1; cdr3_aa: CAINRVRNTEAFF; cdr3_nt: TGTGCCATCAACAGGGTAAGGAACACTGAAGCTTTCTTT
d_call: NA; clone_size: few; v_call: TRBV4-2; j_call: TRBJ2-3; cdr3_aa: CASSQDVRASTDTQYF; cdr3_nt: TGTGCCAGCAGCCAAGATGTGAGGGCCAGCACAGATACGCAGTATTTT
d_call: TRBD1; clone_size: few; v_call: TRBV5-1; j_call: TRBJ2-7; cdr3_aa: CASSLVTGVGEQYF; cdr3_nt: TGCGCCAGCAGCTTGGTTACAGGGGTCGGCGAGCAGTACTTC
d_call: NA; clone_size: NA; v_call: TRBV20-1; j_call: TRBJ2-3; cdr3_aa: CSARASSTDTQYF; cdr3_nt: TGCAGTGCTAGAGCTTCCAGCACAGATACGCAGTATTTT
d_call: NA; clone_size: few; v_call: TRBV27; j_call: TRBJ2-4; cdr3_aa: CASSPDRATKNIQYF; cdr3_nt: TGTGCCAGCAGTCCTGACCGAGCGACCAAAAACATTCAGTACTTC
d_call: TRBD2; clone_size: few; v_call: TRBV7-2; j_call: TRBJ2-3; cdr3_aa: CASSPVTSGRATDTQYF; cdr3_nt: TGTGCCAGCAGCCCCGTAACTAGCGGGAGGGCCACAGATACGCAGTATTTT
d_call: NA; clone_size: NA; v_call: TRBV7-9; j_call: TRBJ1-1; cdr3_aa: CASSFRRAPTVTEAFF; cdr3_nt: TGTGCCAGCAGCTTTAGAAGGGCCCCGACGGTCACTGAAGCTTTCTTT
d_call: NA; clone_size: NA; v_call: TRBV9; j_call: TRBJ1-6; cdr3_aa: CASSVQGLTGSPLHF; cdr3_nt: TGTGCCAGCAGCGTCCAGGGCCTCACTGGTTCACCCCTCCACTTT
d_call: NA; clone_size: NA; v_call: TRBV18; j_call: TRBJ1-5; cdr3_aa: CASSPQQGLSNQPQHF; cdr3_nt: TGTGCCAGCTCACCCCAACAGGGATTGTCCAATCAGCCCCAGCATTTT
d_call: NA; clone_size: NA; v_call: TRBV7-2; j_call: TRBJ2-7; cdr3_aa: CASSPGASRTYEQYF; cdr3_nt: TGTGCCAGCAGCCCAGGGGCCAGTCGTACCTACGAGCAGTACTTC
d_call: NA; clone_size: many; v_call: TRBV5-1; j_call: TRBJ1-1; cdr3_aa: CASSFQGGDTEAFF; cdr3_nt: TGCGCCAGCAGCTTTCAAGGCGGGGACACTGAAGCTTTCTTT
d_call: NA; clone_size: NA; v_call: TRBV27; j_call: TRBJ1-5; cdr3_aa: CASSSGSKPQHF; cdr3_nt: TGTGCCAGCAGTTCAGGATCCAAGCCCCAGCATTTT
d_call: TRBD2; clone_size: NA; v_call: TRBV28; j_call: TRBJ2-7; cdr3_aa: CASSFSGRQSYEQYF; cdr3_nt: TGTGCCAGCAGTTTTAGCGGGAGGCAATCCTACGAGCAGTACTTC
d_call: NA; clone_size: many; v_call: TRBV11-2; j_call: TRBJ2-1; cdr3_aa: CASSQQLGNEQFF; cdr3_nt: TGTGCCAGCAGCCAACAACTAGGGAATGAGCAGTTCTTC
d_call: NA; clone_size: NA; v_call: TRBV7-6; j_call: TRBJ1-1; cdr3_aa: CASSLVRQTEAFF; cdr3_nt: TGTGCCAGCAGCTTAGTCCGACAGACTGAAGCTTTCTTT
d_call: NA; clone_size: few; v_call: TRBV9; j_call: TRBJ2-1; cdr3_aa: CASSARGLGDEQFF; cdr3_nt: TGTGCCAGCAGCGCCAGAGGACTCGGTGATGAGCAGTTCTTC
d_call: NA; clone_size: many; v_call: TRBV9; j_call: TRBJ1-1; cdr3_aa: CASSVGGQRGAEAFF; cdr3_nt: TGTGCCAGCAGCGTAGGAGGCCAGCGGGGGGCTGAAGCTTTCTTT
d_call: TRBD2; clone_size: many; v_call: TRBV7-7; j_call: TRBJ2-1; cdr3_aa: CASSPWGGNEQFF; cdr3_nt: TGTGCCAGCAGTCCCTGGGGGGGCAATGAGCAGTTCTTC
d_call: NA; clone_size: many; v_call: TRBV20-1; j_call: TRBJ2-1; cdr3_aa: CSARDPGTEYNEQFF; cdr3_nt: TGCAGTGCTAGAGATCCCGGGACTGAGTACAATGAGCAGTTCTTC
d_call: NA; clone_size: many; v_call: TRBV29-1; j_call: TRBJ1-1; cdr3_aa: CSVGRGGTEAFF; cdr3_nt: TGCAGCGTTGGCAGGGGCGGTACTGAAGCTTTCTTT
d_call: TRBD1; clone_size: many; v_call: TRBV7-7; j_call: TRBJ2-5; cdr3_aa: CASSLSGTGKETQYF; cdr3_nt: TGTGCCAGCAGCCTATCCGGGACAGGGAAAGAGACCCAGTACTTC
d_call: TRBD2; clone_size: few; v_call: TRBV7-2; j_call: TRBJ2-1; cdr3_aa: CASSSSGRAEVGQFF; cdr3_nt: TGTGCCAGCAGCAGTAGCGGGAGGGCCGAGGTTGGGCAGTTCTTC
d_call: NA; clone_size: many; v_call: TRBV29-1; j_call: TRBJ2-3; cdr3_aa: CSTNRASGDTQYF; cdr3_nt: TGCAGCACAAACAGGGCGAGTGGAGATACGCAGTATTTT
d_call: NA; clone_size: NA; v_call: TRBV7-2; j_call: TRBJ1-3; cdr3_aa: CASSLAWRNTIYF; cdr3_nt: TGTGCCAGCAGCTTAGCGTGGAGAAACACCATATATTTT
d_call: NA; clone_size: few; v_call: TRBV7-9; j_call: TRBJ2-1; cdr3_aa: CASSLAFGTAEQFF; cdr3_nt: TGTGCCAGCAGCTTAGCCTTTGGGACGGCAGAGCAGTTCTTC
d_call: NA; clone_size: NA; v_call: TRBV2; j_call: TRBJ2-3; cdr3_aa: CASRGYKQSSAYF; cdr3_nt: TGTGCCAGCAGAGGCTACAAGCAGTCTAGTGCGTATTTT
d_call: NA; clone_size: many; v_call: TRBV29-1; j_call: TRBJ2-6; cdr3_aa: CSVARDVDSGANVLTF; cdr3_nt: TGCAGCGTTGCGCGGGACGTTGACTCTGGGGCCAACGTCCTGACTTTC
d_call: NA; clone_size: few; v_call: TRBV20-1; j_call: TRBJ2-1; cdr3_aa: CSAGLEEAPYNEQFF; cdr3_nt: TGCAGTGCTGGACTGGAGGAGGCCCCCTACAATGAGCAGTTCTTC
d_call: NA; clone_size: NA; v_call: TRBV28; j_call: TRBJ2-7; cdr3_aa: CASSGARYSRYEQYF; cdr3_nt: TGTGCCAGCAGTGGGGCTCGGTATAGCCGCTACGAGCAGTACTTC
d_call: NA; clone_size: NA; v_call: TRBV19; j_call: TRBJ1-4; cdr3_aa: CASSAASRGVANEKLFF; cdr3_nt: TGTGCCAGTAGTGCCGCCAGCCGAGGAGTGGCTAATGAAAAACTGTTTTTT
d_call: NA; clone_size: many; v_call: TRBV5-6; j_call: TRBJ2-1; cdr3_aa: CASSLLSGAVNEQFF; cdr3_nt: TGTGCCAGCAGCTTGCTGTCAGGGGCTGTAAATGAGCAGTTCTTC
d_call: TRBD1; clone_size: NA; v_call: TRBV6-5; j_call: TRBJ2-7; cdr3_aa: CASRDRGPYEQYF; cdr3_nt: TGTGCCAGCAGGGACAGGGGGCCCTACGAGCAGTACTTC
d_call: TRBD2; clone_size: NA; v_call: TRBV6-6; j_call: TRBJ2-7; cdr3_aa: CASSASGRAFEQYF; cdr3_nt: TGTGCCAGCAGTGCTAGCGGGAGGGCCTTCGAGCAGTACTTC
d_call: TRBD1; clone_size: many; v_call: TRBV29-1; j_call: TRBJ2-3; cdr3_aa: CSVGDRGPDTQYF; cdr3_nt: TGCAGCGTTGGGGACAGGGGCCCAGATACGCAGTATTTT
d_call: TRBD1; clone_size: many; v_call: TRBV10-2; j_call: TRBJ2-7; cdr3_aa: CASSQMGTVRSYEQYF; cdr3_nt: TGCGCCAGCAGTCAAATGGGGACAGTCCGCTCCTACGAGCAGTACTTC
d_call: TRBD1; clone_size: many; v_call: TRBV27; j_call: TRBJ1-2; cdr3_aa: CASSRGTDWGYTF; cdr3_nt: TGTGCCAGCAGTCGTGGGACAGATTGGGGCTACACCTTC
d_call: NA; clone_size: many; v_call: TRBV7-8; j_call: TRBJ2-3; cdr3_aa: CASSSPRGRVDTQYF; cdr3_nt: TGTGCCAGCAGCTCCCCCCGGGGGCGGGTGGATACGCAGTATTTT
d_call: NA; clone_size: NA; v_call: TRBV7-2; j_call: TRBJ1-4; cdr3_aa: CASSSFRPHSPGRGEKLFF; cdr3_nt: TGTGCCAGCAGCTCCTTTAGGCCCCACTCTCCCGGAAGGGGCGAAAAACTGTTTTTT
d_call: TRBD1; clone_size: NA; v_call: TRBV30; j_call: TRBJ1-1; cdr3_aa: CAWGTGANTEAFF; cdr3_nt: TGTGCCTGGGGGACAGGGGCGAACACTGAAGCTTTCTTT
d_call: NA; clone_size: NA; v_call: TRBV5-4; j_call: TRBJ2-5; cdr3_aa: CASSFDRLKETQYF; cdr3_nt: TGTGCCAGCAGCTTCGACCGACTGAAAGAGACCCAGTACTTC
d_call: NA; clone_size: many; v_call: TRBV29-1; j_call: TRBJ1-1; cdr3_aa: CSGGKGYYTEAFF; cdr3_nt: TGCAGCGGGGGAAAGGGCTACTACACTGAAGCTTTCTTT